This section outlines one TCR beta chain sequence together with its context. Its cognate antigen is unknown. This record belongs to a study of cytomegalovirus exposure and HLA in healthy donors. Study-wide points: Most TCR sequences showed up rarely, but some public TCRs showed up in many donors. Testing in vitro showed a few CMV-associated chains specific for CMV antigens. Reports showed the classifier diagnosing cytomegalovirus status with high specificity and sensitivity.

Deletions cut 0 bases from V and 6 bases from J, with 13 bases between. Germline V gives CDR1 MGHRA, CDR2 YSYEKL. CDR3 length equals 15 residues. Clones were sequenced by immunoSEQ multiplex PCR, and TCRdb holds only the in-frame ones, with some missing. Of roughly 200,000 clones in the sample, around 80% are singletons; the top ten hold roughly 1.2%. This sequence originates from a woman aged 25 to 39 in good health and CMV-seronegative. The sample taken for sequencing was PBMCs. This chain links TRBV4-1 with TRBJ2-3; TRBD2 might be the D (7 bases). DNA for the CDR3: TGCGCCAGCAGCCAAGACCGTGCGGGGGCGGATACGCAGTATTTT. It codes for CASSQDRAGADTQYF.